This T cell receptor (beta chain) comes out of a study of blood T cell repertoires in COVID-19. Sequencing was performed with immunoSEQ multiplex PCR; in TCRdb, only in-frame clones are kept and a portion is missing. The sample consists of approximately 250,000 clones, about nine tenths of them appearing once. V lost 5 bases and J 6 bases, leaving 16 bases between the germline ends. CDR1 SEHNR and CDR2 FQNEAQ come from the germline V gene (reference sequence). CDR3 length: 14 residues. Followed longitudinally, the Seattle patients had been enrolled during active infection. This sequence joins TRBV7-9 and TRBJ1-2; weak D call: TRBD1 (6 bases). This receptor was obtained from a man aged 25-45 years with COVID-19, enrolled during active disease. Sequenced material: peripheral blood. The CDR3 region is CASSLEQGVDGYTF. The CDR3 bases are TGTGCCAGCAGCCTTGAACAGGGTGTAGATGGCTACACCTTC.